This entry lists 22 T cell receptor beta chains sequenced from one sample in a study of cytomegalovirus exposure and HLA in healthy donors. Researchers ran the PCR with 60 Vbeta and 13 Jbeta primers. Generated by immunoSEQ multiplex PCR, the TCRdb table keeps only in-frame clones and is missing some. The sample holds approximately 150,000 clones, more than 60% seen once. The specimen was PBMCs. These TCRs come from a man aged 40-49 years in good health and CMV-seronegative.

On this clone itself: Compared with germline, one end of the junction differs, possibly owing to a read error. V and J are TRBV12-5 and TRBJ2-5, with a tentative D call TRBD1 (5 bases). Germline loops: CDR1 LGHNT, CDR2 FRNRAP. The CDR3 length is 15 residues. DNA for the CDR3: TGTGCTAGTGTTTTGACCGACAGCCTACAAGAGACCCAGTACTTC. Encoded protein: CASVLTDSLQETQYF.

This chain connects TRBV10-3 to TRBJ2-2; D might be TRBD2 (5 bases). Per the germline V gene, CDR1 is ENHRY and CDR2 is SYGVKD. The CDR3 spans 14 residues. Between the trimmed V and J ends, which lost 8 bases and 6 bases, there was a span of 16 bases. The CDR3 spells CAIRVDFLSGELFF. The CDR3 nucleotides are TGTGCCATCCGGGTGGACTTTCTTTCCGGGGAGCTGTTTTTT.

The J gene is TRBJ1-6, the V gene TRBV12-2; the table's D call TRBD1 went unverified against the DNA. TRBV12-2 is tagged as a pseudogene. CDR3 size: 17 residues. The CDR3 spells CASRHTTGMTYNSPLHF. CDR3 sequence (DNA): TGTGCAAGTCGCCATACGACAGGGATGACCTATAATTCACCCCTCCACTTT.

V gene TRBV7-9 combines with J gene TRBJ2-7; D unclear. The length of the CDR3 is 12 residues. Looked up from germline, CDR1 is SEHNR and CDR2 is FQNEAQ (reference sequence). Trimming removed 2 bases at V and 6 bases at J, with 8 bases between. In DNA, the CDR3 is TGTGCCAGCAGCTTAACCTGGAGCGAGCAGTACTTC. The encoded protein is CASSLTWSEQYF.

This chain joins TRBV5-1 and TRBJ2-2, with D possibly TRBD1 on 6 matching bases. This CDR3 comprises 14 residues. Germline CDR1 SGHRS, CDR2 YFSETQ. V was clipped by 5 bases and J by 0 bases, with 8 bases between them. The CDR3 region has the DNA TGCGCCAGCAGGGGGACACCGAACACCGGGGAGCTGTTTTTT. It encodes CASRGTPNTGELFF.

J is TRBJ2-3 and V is TRBV4-1; D is undetermined. V lost 1 base and J lost 4, with 6 bases in between. The CDR3 totals 13 residues. Looked up from germline, CDR1 is MGHRA and CDR2 is YSYEKL. The chain's CDR3 is CASSQGPADTQYF. The DNA for the CDR3 is TGCGCCAGCAGCCAAGGTCCAGCAGATACGCAGTATTTT.

The chain uses TRBV30 and TRBJ2-3; 9 nucleotides agree with TRBD2. V lost 2 bases and J lost 3; bases outside the gene matches: 6. Germline V gene sequence: CDR1 GTSNPN, CDR2 SVGIG (reference sequence). This CDR3 contains 15 residues. The CDR3 DNA sequence: TGTGCCTGGAGTCCAAATAGCGGGGGAACAGATACGCAGTATTTT. Protein: CAWSPNSGGTDTQYF.

The rearrangement joins TRBV19 to TRBJ2-7; maybe TRBD1 (6 bases). CDR1 LNHDA and CDR2 SQIVND come from the germline V gene (reference sequence). The V gene lost 6 bases and the J gene lost 3 bases, with 15 bases spanning the gap. This CDR3 is 14 amino acids long. The CDR3 region is CASSPRDTHYEQYF. CDR3 coding DNA: TGTGCCAGTAGCCCCCGGGACACCCACTACGAGCAGTACTTC. Full variable domain (missing parts from reference TRBV19 and TRBJ2-7): DGGITQSPKYLFRKEGQNVTLSCEQNLNHDAMYWYRQDPGQGLRLIYYSQIVNDFQKGDIAEGYSVSREKKESFPLTVTSAQKNPTAFYLCASSPRDTHYEQYFGPGTRLTVT.

The V and J genes are TRBV28 and TRBJ1-5, with 8 bases fitting TRBD1. Trimming cost V 2 bases and J 4 bases; bases outside gene matches: 7. Per germline, CDR1 MDHEN and CDR2 SYDVKM. This CDR3 contains 16 residues. In nucleotides, the CDR3 is TGTGCCAGCAGTTTACAGACAGGGGCCAAAAATCAGCCCCAGCATTTT. Protein product: CASSLQTGAKNQPQHF.

The chain couples TRBV10-2 to TRBJ2-1, with D hard to call. The CDR3 runs 14 residues. The V end lost 0 bases, the J end lost 4 bases, and 7 bases lay between the germline ends. CDR1 and CDR2 from the germline V gene are WSHSY and SAAADI. The chain's CDR3 is CASSESVAYNEQFF. In DNA form, the CDR3 reads TGCGCCAGCAGTGAGTCAGTAGCATACAATGAGCAGTTCTTC.

In its sample, this clone was seen once. The gene calls are TRBV19 and TRBJ2-3; 12 bases fit TRBD2. V lost 5 bases and J lost 2; bases outside the gene matches: 5. The CDR3 covers 16 residues. Per germline, CDR1 LNHDA and CDR2 SQIVND (reference sequence). The CDR3 here is CASSPRTSGATDTQYF. The CDR3 nucleotides read TGTGCCAGTAGTCCGCGGACTAGCGGGGCCACAGATACGCAGTATTTT.

V and J are TRBV5-1 and TRBJ1-2; 10 positions agree with TRBD1. Per germline, CDR1 SGHRS and CDR2 YFSETQ. CDR3 length: 19 residues. With V trimmed by 0 bases and J by 4 bases, 15 bases remained unmatched. CDR3 amino acids: CASSLARDRGAGIGYGYTF. The CDR3 nucleotides read TGCGCCAGCAGCTTGGCTCGGGACAGGGGCGCTGGTATAGGCTATGGCTACACCTTC.

This clone came up a few times. The chain combines TRBV10-3 with TRBJ1-1, with D unclear. Germline V gene lookup returns CDR1 ENHRY and CDR2 SYGVKD. The CDR3 is 12 amino acids. The V end was cut by 5 bases, the J end by 1 base, with 5 bases between. The CDR3 here is CAISYTNTEAFF. CDR3 nucleotide sequence: TGTGCCATCAGTTACACGAACACTGAAGCTTTCTTT.

CDR3 protein: CASSLFVGQGVYEQYF. CDR3 bases: TGTGCCAGCAGTTTATTCGTAGGACAGGGGGTCTACGAGCAGTACTTC. The chain links TRBV27 to TRBJ2-7; 10 bases are shared with TRBD1. The CDR3 has 16 amino acids. CDR1 MNHEY and CDR2 SMNVEV come from the germline V gene (reference sequence). The V gene end was trimmed by 1 base and the J gene end by 3 bases; junction bases not matched to a gene: 6.

The genes are TRBV19 and TRBJ1-5, with 9 bases aligning to TRBD1. Germline V gene lookup returns CDR1 LNHDA and CDR2 SQIVND (reference sequence). The CDR3 spans 13 residues. J lost 6 bases, V lost 4 bases, and 1 base had no gene match. CDR3 DNA: TGTGCCAGTAGTAGGGACAGGGTTCAGCCCCAGCATTTT. It encodes CASSRDRVQPQHF.

J is TRBJ2-3 and V is TRBV30, with 11 bases matching TRBD1. CDR1 is GTSNPN and CDR2 is SVGIG in the germline V gene (reference sequence). J was trimmed by 0 bases and V by 3 bases; bases with no gene match: 14. The CDR3 consists of 19 residues. CDR3 DNA sequence: TGTGCCTGGAGACCCCCAGGACAGGGGGCATTTGCTAGCACAGATACGCAGTATTTT. This encodes CAWRPPGQGAFASTDTQYF.

The rearrangement links TRBV19 to TRBJ1-1, with 7 positions matching TRBD1. Germline loops: CDR1 LNHDA, CDR2 SQIVND (reference sequence). J was trimmed by 5 bases and V by 5 bases; bases with no gene match: 8. This CDR3 contains 14 residues. In DNA, the CDR3 is TGTGCCAGTAGTTTTGGAGACAGGGATACTGAAGCTTTCTTT. The encoded protein is CASSFGDRDTEAFF.

The chain uses TRBV5-1 and TRBJ2-1; D ambiguous. The CDR3 runs 16 residues. Trimming removed 2 bases from V and 0 bases from J, with 12 bases in between. Germline CDR1 SGHRS, CDR2 YFSETQ. CDR3 sequence reads: CASSFRIPGSYNEQFF. CDR3 bases: TGCGCCAGCAGCTTTAGGATCCCAGGCTCCTACAATGAGCAGTTCTTC.

CDR3 coding DNA: TGCAGCGCAAGGACAGGGTCAATCTACGAGCAGTACTTC. It yields the protein CSARTGSIYEQYF. The chain recombines TRBV29-1 with TRBJ2-7; 8 positions match TRBD1. J lost 3 bases, V lost 7 bases, and 8 bases had no gene match. The CDR3 runs to 13 residues. Germline values: CDR1 SQVTM, CDR2 ANQGSEA.

This clone was counted once. This chain uses TRBV2 with TRBJ2-1; 9 bases line up with TRBD2. CDR1 is SNHLY and CDR2 is FYNNEI in the germline V gene. The CDR3 runs to 16 residues. V shed 6 bases and J 0 bases; nucleotides not matched to a gene: 6. The CDR3: CASRLAGASSYNEQFF. In DNA, the CDR3 is TGTGCCAGCAGATTAGCGGGGGCTAGCTCCTACAATGAGCAGTTCTTC.

The chain carries TRBV19 and TRBJ2-1, with 11 bases aligning to TRBD2. CDR3 length equals 15 residues. Germline lookup yields CDR1 LNHDA and CDR2 SQIVND (reference sequence). The ends lost 4 bases at V and 4 bases at J; junction bases unmatched: 3. The CDR3 sequence: CASSTSGGPYNEQFF. The CDR3 DNA is TGTGCCAGTAGTACTAGCGGGGGGCCTTACAATGAGCAGTTCTTC.

Only one count was recorded for this clone. The genes are TRBV5-6 and TRBJ1-1, with 9 nucleotides matching TRBD1. CDR1 and CDR2 from the germline V gene are SGHDT and YYEEEE. The J segment lost 10 bases and the V segment lost 2 bases, leaving 15 bases of the junction unmatched. The length of the CDR3 is 16 residues. This chain's CDR3 is CASSLSDRGPFFSAFF. CDR3 in DNA: TGTGCCAGCAGCTTATCGGACAGGGGCCCCTTTTTTTCAGCTTTCTTT.